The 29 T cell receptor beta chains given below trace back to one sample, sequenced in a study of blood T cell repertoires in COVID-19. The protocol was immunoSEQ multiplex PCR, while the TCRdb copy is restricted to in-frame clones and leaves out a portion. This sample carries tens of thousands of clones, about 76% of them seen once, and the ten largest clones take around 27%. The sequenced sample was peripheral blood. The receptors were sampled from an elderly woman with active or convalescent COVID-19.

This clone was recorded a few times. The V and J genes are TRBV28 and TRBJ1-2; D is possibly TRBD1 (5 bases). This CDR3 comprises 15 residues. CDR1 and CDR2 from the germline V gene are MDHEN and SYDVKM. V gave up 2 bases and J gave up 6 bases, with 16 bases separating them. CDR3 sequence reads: CASSLASWGEDGYTF. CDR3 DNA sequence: TGTGCCAGCAGTTTAGCGTCATGGGGGGAGGATGGCTACACCTTC.

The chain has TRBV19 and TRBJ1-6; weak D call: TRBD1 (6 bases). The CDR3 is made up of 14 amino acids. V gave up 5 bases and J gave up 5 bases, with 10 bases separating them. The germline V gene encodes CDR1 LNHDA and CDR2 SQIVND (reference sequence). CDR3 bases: TGTGCCAGTAGTTTTCGGACAGATAATTCACCCCTCCACTTT. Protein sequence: CASSFRTDNSPLHF.

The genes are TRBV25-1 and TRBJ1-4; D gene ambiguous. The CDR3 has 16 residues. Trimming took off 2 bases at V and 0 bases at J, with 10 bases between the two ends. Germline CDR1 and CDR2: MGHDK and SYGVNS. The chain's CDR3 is CASSEGAMATNEKLFF. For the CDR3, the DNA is TGTGCCAGCAGTGAAGGAGCGATGGCAACTAATGAAAAACTGTTTTTT.

CDR3 sequence reads: CASSLGGGGGEKLFF. Written as DNA, the CDR3 is TGTGCCAGCAGCTTAGGTGGGGGCGGAGGTGAAAAACTGTTTTTT. The chain has TRBV7-2 and TRBJ1-4; a weak D match, TRBD1 (6 bases). The CDR3 is made up of 15 amino acids. Germline CDR1 reads SGHTA; CDR2 reads FQGNSA. The V and J ends lost 1 base and 7 bases respectively, with 13 bases between them.

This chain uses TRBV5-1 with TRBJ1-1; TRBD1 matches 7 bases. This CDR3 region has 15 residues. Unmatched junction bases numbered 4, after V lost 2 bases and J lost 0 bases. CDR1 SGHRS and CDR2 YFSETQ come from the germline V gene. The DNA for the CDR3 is TGCGCCAGCAGCTTTGGGACAGTGGTGAACACTGAAGCTTTCTTT. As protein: CASSFGTVVNTEAFF.

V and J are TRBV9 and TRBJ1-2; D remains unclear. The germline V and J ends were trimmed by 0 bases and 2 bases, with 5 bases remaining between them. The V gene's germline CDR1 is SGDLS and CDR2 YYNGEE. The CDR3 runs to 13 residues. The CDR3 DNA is TGTGCCAGCAGCGTAGGTAAAAACTATGGCTACACCTTC. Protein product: CASSVGKNYGYTF.

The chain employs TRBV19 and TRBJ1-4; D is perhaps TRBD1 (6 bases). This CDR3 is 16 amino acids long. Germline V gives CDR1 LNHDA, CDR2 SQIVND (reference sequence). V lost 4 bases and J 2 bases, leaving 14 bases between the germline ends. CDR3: CASSKLRTGTNEKLFF. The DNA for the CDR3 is TGTGCCAGTAGTAAGCTGAGAACAGGGACTAATGAAAAACTGTTTTTT. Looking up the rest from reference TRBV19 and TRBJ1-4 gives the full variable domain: DGGITQSPKYLFRKEGQNVTLSCEQNLNHDAMYWYRQDPGQGLRLIYYSQIVNDFQKGDIAEGYSVSREKKESFPLTVTSAQKNPTAFYLCASSKLRTGTNEKLFFGSGTQLSVL.

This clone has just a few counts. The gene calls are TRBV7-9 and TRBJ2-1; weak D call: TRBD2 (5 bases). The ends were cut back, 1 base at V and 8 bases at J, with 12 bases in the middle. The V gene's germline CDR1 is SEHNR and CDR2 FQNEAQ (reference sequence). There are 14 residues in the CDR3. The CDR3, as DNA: TGTGCCAGCAGCTTAGGCAGCTTGGGAGATGAGCAGTTCTTC. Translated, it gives CASSLGSLGDEQFF.

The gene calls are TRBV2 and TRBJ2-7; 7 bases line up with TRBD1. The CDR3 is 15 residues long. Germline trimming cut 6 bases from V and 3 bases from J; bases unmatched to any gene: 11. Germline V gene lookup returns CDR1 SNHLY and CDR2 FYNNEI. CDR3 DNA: TGTGCCAGCAGGCCCGGGACAGCAAATTACTACGAGCAGTACTTC. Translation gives CASRPGTANYYEQYF. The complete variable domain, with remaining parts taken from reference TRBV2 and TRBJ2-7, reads EPEVTQTPSHQVTQMGQEVILRCVPISNHLYFYWYRQILGQKVEFLVSFYNNEISEKSEIFDDQFSVERPDGSNFTLKIRSTKLEDSAMYFCASRPGTANYYEQYFGPGTRLTVT.

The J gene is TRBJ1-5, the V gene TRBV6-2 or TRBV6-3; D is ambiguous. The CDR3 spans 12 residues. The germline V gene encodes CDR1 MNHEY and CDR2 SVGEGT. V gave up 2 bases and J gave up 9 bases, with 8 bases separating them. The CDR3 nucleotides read TGTGCCAGCAGTTACCCCCCTCGGCCCCAGCATTTT. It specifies CASSYPPRPQHF.

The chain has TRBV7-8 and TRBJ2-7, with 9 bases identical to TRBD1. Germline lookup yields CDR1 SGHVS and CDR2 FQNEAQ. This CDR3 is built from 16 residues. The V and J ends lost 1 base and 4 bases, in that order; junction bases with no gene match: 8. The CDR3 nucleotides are TGTGCCAGCAGCTTAGACATCGACAGGGGGGCTTACGAGCAGTACTTC. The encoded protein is CASSLDIDRGAYEQYF.

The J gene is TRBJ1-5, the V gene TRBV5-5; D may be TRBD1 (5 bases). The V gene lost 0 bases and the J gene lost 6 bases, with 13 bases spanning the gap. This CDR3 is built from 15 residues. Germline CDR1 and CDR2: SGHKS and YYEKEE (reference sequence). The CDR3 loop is CASSLDVGERQPQHF. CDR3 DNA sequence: TGTGCCAGCAGCTTGGACGTAGGGGAACGTCAGCCCCAGCATTTT.

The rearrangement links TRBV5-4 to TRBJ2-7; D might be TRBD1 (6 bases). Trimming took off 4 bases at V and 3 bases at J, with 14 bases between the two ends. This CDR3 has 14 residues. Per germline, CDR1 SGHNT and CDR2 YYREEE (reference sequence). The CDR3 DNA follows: TGTGCCAGCAGCGCAACTACAGGGAACTACGAGCAGTACTTC. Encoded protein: CASSATTGNYEQYF.

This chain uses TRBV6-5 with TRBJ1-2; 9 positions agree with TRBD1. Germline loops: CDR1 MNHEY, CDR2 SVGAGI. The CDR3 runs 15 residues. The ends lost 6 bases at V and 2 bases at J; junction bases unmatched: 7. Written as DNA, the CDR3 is TGTGCCAGCAGAACAGGGGGCGCCCCAAACTATGGCTACACCTTC. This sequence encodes CASRTGGAPNYGYTF.

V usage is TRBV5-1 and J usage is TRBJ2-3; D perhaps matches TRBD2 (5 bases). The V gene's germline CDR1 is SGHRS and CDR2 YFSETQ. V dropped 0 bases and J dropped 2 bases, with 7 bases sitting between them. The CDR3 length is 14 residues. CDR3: CASSLGRDTDTQYF. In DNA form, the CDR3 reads TGCGCCAGCAGCTTGGGCCGGGACACAGATACGCAGTATTTT. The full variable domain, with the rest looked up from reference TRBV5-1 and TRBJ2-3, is KAGVTQTPRYLIKTRGQQVTLSCSPISGHRSVSWYQQTPGQGLQFLFEYFSETQRNKGNFPGRFSGRQFSNSRSEMNVSTLELGDSALYLCASSLGRDTDTQYFGPGTRLTVL.

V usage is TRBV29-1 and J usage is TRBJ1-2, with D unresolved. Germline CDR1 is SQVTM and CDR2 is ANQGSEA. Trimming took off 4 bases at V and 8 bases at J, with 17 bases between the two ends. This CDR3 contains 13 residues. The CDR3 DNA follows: TGCAGCGTTGGCTCCCAGGCAGGTTGGGGCTACACCTTC. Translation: CSVGSQAGWGYTF.

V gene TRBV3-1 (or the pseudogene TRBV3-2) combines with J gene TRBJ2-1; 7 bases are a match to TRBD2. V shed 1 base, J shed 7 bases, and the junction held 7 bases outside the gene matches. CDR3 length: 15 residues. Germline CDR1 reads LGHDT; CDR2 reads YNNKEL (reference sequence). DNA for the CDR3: TGTGCCAGCAGCCAAGTCGCGGGGGTGTGTAATGAGCAGTTCTTC. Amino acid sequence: CASSQVAGVCNEQFF.

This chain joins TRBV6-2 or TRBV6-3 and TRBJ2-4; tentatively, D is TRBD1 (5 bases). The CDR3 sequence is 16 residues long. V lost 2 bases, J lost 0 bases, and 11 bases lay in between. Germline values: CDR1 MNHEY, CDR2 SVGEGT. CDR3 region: CASSYPSGLAKNIQYF. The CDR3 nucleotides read TGTGCCAGCAGTTACCCATCAGGGCTAGCCAAAAACATTCAGTACTTC.

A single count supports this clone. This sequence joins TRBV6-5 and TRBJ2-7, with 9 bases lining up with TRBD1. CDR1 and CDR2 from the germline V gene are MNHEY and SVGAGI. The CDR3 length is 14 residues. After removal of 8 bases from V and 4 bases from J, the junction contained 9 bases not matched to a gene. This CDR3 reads CASSNRGRGYEQYF. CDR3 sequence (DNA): TGTGCCAGCTCTAACAGGGGGCGCGGGTACGAGCAGTACTTC.

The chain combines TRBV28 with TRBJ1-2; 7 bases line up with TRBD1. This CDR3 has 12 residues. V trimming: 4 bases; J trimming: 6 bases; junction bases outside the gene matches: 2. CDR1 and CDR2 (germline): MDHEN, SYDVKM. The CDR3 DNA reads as TGTGCCAGCAGTTCAGGGGGAGATGGCTACACCTTC. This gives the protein CASSSGGDGYTF.

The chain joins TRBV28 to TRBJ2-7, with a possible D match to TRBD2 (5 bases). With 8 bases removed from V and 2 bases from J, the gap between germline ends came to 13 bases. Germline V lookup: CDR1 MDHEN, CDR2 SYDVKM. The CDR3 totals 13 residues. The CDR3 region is CASGGIAPYEQYF. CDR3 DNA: TGTGCCAGCGGAGGCATCGCCCCCTACGAGCAGTACTTC.

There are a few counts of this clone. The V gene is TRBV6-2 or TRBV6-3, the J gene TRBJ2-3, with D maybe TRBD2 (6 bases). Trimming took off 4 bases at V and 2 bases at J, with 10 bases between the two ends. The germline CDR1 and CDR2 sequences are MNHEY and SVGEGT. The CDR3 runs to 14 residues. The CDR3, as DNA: TGTGCCAGCAGTTCTAGCGCGGACACAGATACGCAGTATTTT. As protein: CASSSSADTDTQYF.

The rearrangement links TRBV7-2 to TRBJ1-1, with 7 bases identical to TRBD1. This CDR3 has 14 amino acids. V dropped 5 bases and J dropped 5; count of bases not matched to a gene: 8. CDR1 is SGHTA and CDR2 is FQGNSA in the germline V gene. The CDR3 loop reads CASSLQTGSTEAFF. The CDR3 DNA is TGTGCCAGCAGCCTCCAGACAGGGTCGACTGAAGCTTTCTTT.

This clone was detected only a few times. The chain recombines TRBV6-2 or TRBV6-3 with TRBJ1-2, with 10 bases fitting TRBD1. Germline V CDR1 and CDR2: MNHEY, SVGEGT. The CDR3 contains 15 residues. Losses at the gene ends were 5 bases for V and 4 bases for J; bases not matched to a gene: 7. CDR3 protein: CASSTPDRGVYGYTF. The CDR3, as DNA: TGTGCCAGCAGTACCCCGGACAGGGGGGTCTATGGCTACACCTTC.

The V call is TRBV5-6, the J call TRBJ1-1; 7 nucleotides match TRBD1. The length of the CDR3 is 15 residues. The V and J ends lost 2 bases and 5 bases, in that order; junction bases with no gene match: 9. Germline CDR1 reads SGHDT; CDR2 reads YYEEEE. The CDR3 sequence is CASSLGIQGRTEAFF. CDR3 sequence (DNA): TGTGCCAGCAGCTTAGGGATACAGGGGAGGACTGAAGCTTTCTTT.

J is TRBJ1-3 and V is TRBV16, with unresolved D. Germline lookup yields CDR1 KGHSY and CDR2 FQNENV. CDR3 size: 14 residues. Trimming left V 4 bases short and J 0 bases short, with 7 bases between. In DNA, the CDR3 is TGTGCCAGCAGCCCCTCCAGCTCTGGAAACACCATATATTTT. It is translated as CASSPSSSGNTIYF.

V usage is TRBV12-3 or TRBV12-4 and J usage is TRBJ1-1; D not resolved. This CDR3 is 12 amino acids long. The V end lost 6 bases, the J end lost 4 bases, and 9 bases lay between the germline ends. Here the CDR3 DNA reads TGTGCCAGCAGACAACACCCCACTGAAGCTTTCTTT. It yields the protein CASRQHPTEAFF.

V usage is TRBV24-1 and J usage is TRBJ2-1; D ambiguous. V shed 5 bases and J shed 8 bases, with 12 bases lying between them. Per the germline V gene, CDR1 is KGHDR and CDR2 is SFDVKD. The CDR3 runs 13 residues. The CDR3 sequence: CATSASAAHEQFF. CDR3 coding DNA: TGTGCCACCAGTGCATCGGCAGCGCATGAGCAGTTCTTC.

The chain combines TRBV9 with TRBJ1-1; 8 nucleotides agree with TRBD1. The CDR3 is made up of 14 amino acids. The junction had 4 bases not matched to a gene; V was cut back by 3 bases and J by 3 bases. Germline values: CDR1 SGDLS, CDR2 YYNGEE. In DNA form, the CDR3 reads TGTGCCAGCAGCGAGGACAGGGACGACACTGAAGCTTTCTTT. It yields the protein CASSEDRDDTEAFF.